A single sample is the source of the 27 T cell receptor beta chains below, sequenced in a study of blood T cell repertoires in COVID-19. The method was immunoSEQ multiplex PCR; TCRdb's version includes in-frame clones alone and lacks a portion of them. Of hundreds of thousands of clones listed, 85% to 90% are singletons. The sequenced sample was peripheral blood. Source of these receptors: a young man with COVID-19, enrolled during active disease.

The chain links TRBV5-6 to TRBJ1-1; weak D call: TRBD1 (5 bases). Per the germline V gene, CDR1 is SGHDT and CDR2 is YYEEEE. V was cut by 4 bases and J by 0 bases, with 13 bases left in between. This CDR3 has 15 amino acids. The CDR3 region is CASSLLTEMNTEAFF. CDR3 nucleotides: TGTGCCAGCAGCCTCCTGACAGAAATGAACACTGAAGCTTTCTTT. Supplemented by reference TRBV5-6 and TRBJ1-1, the full variable domain reads DAGVTQSPTHLIKTRGQQVTLRCSPKSGHDTVSWYQQALGQGPQFIFQYYEEEERQRGNFPDRFSGHQFPNYSSELNVNALLLGDSALYLCASSLLTEMNTEAFFGQGTRLTVV.

Only one count was recorded for this clone. This chain links TRBV18 with TRBJ2-2, with a tentative D call TRBD2 (5 bases). Trimming cost V 4 bases and J 2 bases, with 11 bases left between them. The CDR3 consists of 15 residues. From germline, CDR1 is KGHSH and CDR2 LQKENI. The CDR3 here is CASSRQEVNTGELFF. DNA of the CDR3: TGTGCCAGCTCACGTCAGGAGGTTAACACCGGGGAGCTGTTTTTT.

V usage is TRBV9 and J usage is TRBJ2-5; 8 bases fit TRBD2. This CDR3 has 16 amino acids. CDR1 is SGDLS and CDR2 is YYNGEE in the germline V gene. After removal of 4 bases from V and 2 bases from J, the junction contained 10 bases not matched to a gene. CDR3 amino acids: CASSLRVGGGQETQYF. The CDR3 DNA is TGTGCCAGCAGCCTTCGGGTCGGGGGGGGACAAGAGACCCAGTACTTC.

This rearrangement joins TRBV7-2 to TRBJ1-5; 8 nucleotides agree with TRBD1. This CDR3 is built from 21 residues. Germline V gene sequence: CDR1 SGHTA, CDR2 FQGNSA. The J segment lost 1 base and the V segment lost 0 bases, leaving 17 bases of the junction unmatched. CDR3 loop: CASSLALGGQGTVGSNQPQHF. The CDR3 DNA is TGTGCCAGCAGCTTAGCTCTGGGAGGACAGGGAACGGTAGGCAGCAATCAGCCCCAGCATTTT.

This chain connects TRBV7-9 to TRBJ1-4; a weak D match, TRBD1 (6 bases). V lost 7 bases to trimming and J lost 3 bases, with 18 bases between them. The CDR3 consists of 16 residues. Germline-derived CDR1 and CDR2 are SEHNR and FQNEAQ (reference sequence). This CDR3 reads CASTLQGNRANEKLFF. CDR3 coding DNA: TGTGCCAGCACGCTCCAGGGGAATAGGGCTAATGAAAAACTGTTTTTT.

The J gene is TRBJ2-1, the V gene TRBV24-1, with D possibly matching TRBD2 (5 bases). Looked up from germline, CDR1 is KGHDR and CDR2 is SFDVKD. The ends were cut back, 0 bases at V and 7 bases at J, with 15 bases in the middle. CDR3 length: 16 residues. As DNA, the CDR3 is TGTGCCACCAGTGATTTGGAGGGTAGGCTGATGAATGAGCAGTTCTTC. Encoded protein: CATSDLEGRLMNEQFF.

V usage is TRBV24-1 and J usage is TRBJ2-5; 10 bases agree with TRBD2. CDR1 KGHDR and CDR2 SFDVKD come from the germline V gene. Trimming took 5 bases from V and 5 from J; bases not matched to a gene: 7. The CDR3 has 15 amino acids. This CDR3 reads CATSGSSGGTETQYF. DNA of the CDR3: TGTGCCACCAGTGGCTCTAGCGGGGGAACGGAGACCCAGTACTTC.

This clone appeared once. The V and J genes are TRBV5-1 and TRBJ2-7; 10 bases agree with TRBD2. With V trimmed by 0 bases and J by 4 bases, 13 bases remained unmatched. The CDR3 consists of 18 residues. The germline CDR1 and CDR2 sequences are SGHRS and YFSETQ. CDR3 DNA: TGCGCCAGCAGCTTGGTTCTAGCGGGAGCGGGGTCTTTTTACGAGCAGTACTTC. It is translated as CASSLVLAGAGSFYEQYF.

This chain connects TRBV25-1 to TRBJ1-1; 7 nucleotides agree with TRBD1. This CDR3 is 16 amino acids long. The V and J ends lost 5 bases and 1 base, in that order; junction bases with no gene match: 10. Germline lookup yields CDR1 MGHDK and CDR2 SYGVNS. CDR3 in DNA: TGTGCCAGCAGTCCTCTCGAGACAGGGACGAACACTGAAGCTTTCTTT. It translates to CASSPLETGTNTEAFF.

The chain carries TRBV2 and TRBJ2-1; TRBD2 might be the D (6 bases). The V and J ends lost 2 bases and 1 base respectively, with 18 bases between them. Germline CDR1 and CDR2: SNHLY and FYNNEI. This CDR3 region has 18 residues. CDR3 residues: CASSEFMGGMRSYNEQFF. The DNA for the CDR3 is TGTGCCAGCAGTGAATTCATGGGCGGGATGAGGTCCTACAATGAGCAGTTCTTC.

This chain connects TRBV9 to TRBJ1-2; 12 bases match TRBD1. The trim removed 4 bases at V and 2 bases at J, leaving 6 bases unmatched. Germline CDR1 reads SGDLS; CDR2 reads YYNGEE. The CDR3 loop spans 16 amino acids. CDR3 DNA: TGTGCCAGCAGCTCCCAGGGACAGGGGGCCAACTATGGCTACACCTTC. Translated, it gives CASSSQGQGANYGYTF. The complete variable domain, with remaining parts taken from reference TRBV9 and TRBJ1-2, reads DSGVTQTPKHLITATGQRVTLRCSPRSGDLSVYWYQQSLDQGLQFLIQYYNGEERAKGNILERFSAQQFPDLHSELNLSSLELGDSALYFCASSSQGQGANYGYTFGSGTRLTVV.

V gene TRBV5-6 combines with J gene TRBJ2-7; 10 bases are shared with TRBD2. The junction had 2 bases not matched to a gene; V was cut back by 2 bases and J by 3 bases. In germline, CDR1 is SGHDT, CDR2 YYEEEE. This CDR3 is 14 amino acids long. CDR3 nucleotide sequence: TGTGCCAGCAGCTTAGCGGGAGGGTTCTACGAGCAGTACTTC. This gives the protein CASSLAGGFYEQYF.

The CDR3 loop reads CASSLGLAGSGELFF. The CDR3 coding sequence is TGTGCCAGCAGCTTGGGACTAGCGGGGTCCGGGGAGCTGTTTTTT. The chain is built from TRBV13 and TRBJ2-2, with 13 positions matching TRBD2. The length of the CDR3 is 15 residues. V lost 3 bases and J lost 6; bases outside the gene matches: 1. The germline V gene has CDR1 PRHDT and CDR2 FYEKMQ (reference sequence).

CDR3 in DNA: TGTGCCAGCAGTTTACATTACGGGACGCAGTATTTT. Amino acid sequence: CASSLHYGTQYF. The chain uses TRBV12-3 or TRBV12-4 and TRBJ2-3; D is ambiguous. Trimming took 2 bases from V and 9 from J, leaving 9 bases between them. The CDR3 runs to 12 residues.

The chain employs TRBV6-4 and TRBJ2-1, with D perhaps matching TRBD2 (6 bases). Between the trimmed V and J ends, which lost 0 bases and 0 bases, there was a span of 6 bases. This CDR3 comprises 15 residues. Germline-derived CDR1 and CDR2 are MRHNA and SNTAGT. The CDR3 protein is CASSDSAGSYNEQFF. CDR3 DNA sequence: TGTGCCAGCAGTGACTCAGCGGGCTCCTACAATGAGCAGTTCTTC.

About this clone itself: The identical CDR3 is also encoded by other nucleotide sequences in the sample. The rearrangement joins TRBV24-1 to TRBJ2-3; TRBD1 might be the D (7 bases). Germline V gives CDR1 KGHDR, CDR2 SFDVKD. Trimming pared 3 bases from V and 3 bases from J, leaving 9 bases between. The CDR3 spans 14 residues. As DNA, the CDR3 is TGTGCCACCAGTGATCCAGGGGGGACAGATACGCAGTATTTT. Translated: CATSDPGGTDTQYF.

The rearrangement joins TRBV2 to TRBJ1-5; no definite D call. This CDR3 comprises 14 residues. Germline-derived CDR1 and CDR2 are SNHLY and FYNNEI. V dropped 8 bases and J dropped 1 base, with 12 bases sitting between them. DNA for the CDR3: TGTGCCAGCTCGAGGGAGGGAAGCAATCAGCCCCAGCATTTT. Translated, it gives CASSREGSNQPQHF.

The CDR3 region is CASSHRGRGNQETQYF. CDR3 nucleotides: TGTGCCAGCAGCCACAGGGGGCGGGGGAACCAAGAGACCCAGTACTTC. This rearrangement joins TRBV2 to TRBJ2-5, with TRBD1 matching 9 bases. This CDR3 contains 16 residues. Germline loops: CDR1 SNHLY, CDR2 FYNNEI. Trimming took 6 bases from V and 0 from J; bases not matched to a gene: 8.

The V and J genes are TRBV6-6 and TRBJ2-5; 9 bases are a match to TRBD2. Trimming cost V 6 bases and J 3 bases; bases outside gene matches: 8. In germline, CDR1 is MNHNY, CDR2 SVGAGI (reference sequence). The CDR3 totals 15 residues. The chain's CDR3 is CASRGGASGEETQYF. The CDR3 nucleotides read TGTGCCAGCAGAGGGGGGGCTAGCGGGGAAGAGACCCAGTACTTC.

This clone appeared once. The chain uses TRBV6-5 and TRBJ1-2, with D hard to call. V was trimmed by 0 bases and J by 2 bases, leaving 10 bases between them. This CDR3 contains 15 residues. Germline CDR1 is MNHEY and CDR2 is SVGAGI. In DNA form, the CDR3 reads TGTGCCAGCAGTTACTCGAGAGCAGGAAACTATGGCTACACCTTC. Residues: CASSYSRAGNYGYTF.

CDR3 nucleotide sequence: TGTGCCAGCACTGGGACAGGGGGCGTCGGGGAGCTGTTTTTT. Amino acid sequence: CASTGTGGVGELFF. The rearrangement uses TRBV2 and TRBJ2-2; 12 bases align to TRBD1. Germline trimming cut 7 bases from V and 7 bases from J; bases unmatched to any gene: 4. The CDR3 totals 14 residues. CDR1 is SNHLY, CDR2 FYNNEI, per germline.

This chain connects TRBV5-1 to TRBJ2-7; perhaps TRBD2 as D (7 bases). The CDR3 extends over 16 amino acids. Trimming removed 0 bases from V and 0 bases from J, with 13 bases in between. Germline V lookup: CDR1 SGHRS, CDR2 YFSETQ. CDR3 bases: TGCGCCAGCAGCTTGGGGGGGGGCGGTAGCTCCTACGAGCAGTACTTC. It translates to CASSLGGGGSSYEQYF.

The chain is built from TRBV27 and TRBJ2-1; TRBD1 agrees at 7 bases. The CDR3 loop spans 14 amino acids. Germline CDR1 MNHEY, CDR2 SMNVEV (reference sequence). Germline trimming cut 3 bases from V and 7 bases from J; bases unmatched to any gene: 6. This chain's CDR3 is CASSFRGRLNEQFF. The CDR3 DNA follows: TGTGCCAGCAGTTTTAGGGGGCGGTTGAATGAGCAGTTCTTC.

CDR3: CSASGQGDSPLHF. The DNA of the CDR3 is TGCAGTGCTAGTGGGCAGGGGGATTCACCCCTCCACTTT. V and J are TRBV20-1 and TRBJ1-6, with 7 bases aligning to TRBD1. The V and J ends lost 3 bases and 8 bases, in that order; junction bases with no gene match: 4. Per the germline V gene, CDR1 is DFQATT and CDR2 is SNEGSKA (reference sequence). The CDR3 is 13 amino acids.

V is TRBV25-1 and J is TRBJ1-3, with D maybe TRBD1 (6 bases). Germline V lookup: CDR1 MGHDK, CDR2 SYGVNS. The CDR3 sequence is 14 residues long. V lost 10 bases and J lost 4, with 17 bases in between. The DNA for the CDR3 is TGTGCCACCGAGGGGGGGCTTGGGGGAAACACCATATATTTT. Amino acid sequence: CATEGGLGGNTIYF.

This sequence joins TRBV27 and TRBJ2-3; 14 positions match TRBD2. Germline CDR1 MNHEY, CDR2 SMNVEV (reference sequence). The CDR3 has 16 amino acids. Germline trimming cut 6 bases from V and 4 bases from J; bases unmatched to any gene: 6. In DNA, the CDR3 is TGTGCCAGCAGGGAAGCGGGACTAGCGGGAGCAGATACGCAGTATTTT. Translation gives CASREAGLAGADTQYF.

The chain links TRBV5-5 to TRBJ1-1; D call uncertain. Germline V lookup: CDR1 SGHKS, CDR2 YYEKEE (reference sequence). This CDR3 is built from 13 residues. V dropped 3 bases and J dropped 5 bases, with 11 bases sitting between them. The CDR3 spells CASSYSQETEAFF. CDR3 coding DNA: TGTGCCAGCAGCTACTCCCAGGAAACTGAAGCTTTCTTT.